Described below is a single TCR beta chain sequence and its context. The method was immunoSEQ multiplex PCR; TCRdb's version includes in-frame clones alone and lacks a portion of them. The table includes roughly 430,000 clones, 88% detected once. The study assigned cohorts using participant-reported clinical history. The CDR3 loop spans 14 amino acids. V shed 6 bases, J shed 3 bases, and the junction held 7 bases outside the gene matches. CDR1 and CDR2 from the germline V gene are LNHDA and SQIVND (reference sequence). This sample is part of a study of blood T cell repertoires in COVID-19. For the study at large: Both acute and convalescent COVID-19 samples were obtained from the United States, Italy and Spain. PBMCs, B-cell-depleted T cells, or T cells were the source of the cDNA or gDNA that made up the material.

The origin of this receptor is a woman aged 40 to 49 with acute COVID-19. Sequenced sample: PBMCs or T cells enriched from blood (not recorded which). This chain connects TRBV19 to TRBJ1-1; 7 positions match TRBD1. The CDR3 reads CASSIDRVHTEAFF. The CDR3 DNA follows: TGTGCCAGTAGCATCGACAGGGTCCACACTGAAGCTTTCTTT.